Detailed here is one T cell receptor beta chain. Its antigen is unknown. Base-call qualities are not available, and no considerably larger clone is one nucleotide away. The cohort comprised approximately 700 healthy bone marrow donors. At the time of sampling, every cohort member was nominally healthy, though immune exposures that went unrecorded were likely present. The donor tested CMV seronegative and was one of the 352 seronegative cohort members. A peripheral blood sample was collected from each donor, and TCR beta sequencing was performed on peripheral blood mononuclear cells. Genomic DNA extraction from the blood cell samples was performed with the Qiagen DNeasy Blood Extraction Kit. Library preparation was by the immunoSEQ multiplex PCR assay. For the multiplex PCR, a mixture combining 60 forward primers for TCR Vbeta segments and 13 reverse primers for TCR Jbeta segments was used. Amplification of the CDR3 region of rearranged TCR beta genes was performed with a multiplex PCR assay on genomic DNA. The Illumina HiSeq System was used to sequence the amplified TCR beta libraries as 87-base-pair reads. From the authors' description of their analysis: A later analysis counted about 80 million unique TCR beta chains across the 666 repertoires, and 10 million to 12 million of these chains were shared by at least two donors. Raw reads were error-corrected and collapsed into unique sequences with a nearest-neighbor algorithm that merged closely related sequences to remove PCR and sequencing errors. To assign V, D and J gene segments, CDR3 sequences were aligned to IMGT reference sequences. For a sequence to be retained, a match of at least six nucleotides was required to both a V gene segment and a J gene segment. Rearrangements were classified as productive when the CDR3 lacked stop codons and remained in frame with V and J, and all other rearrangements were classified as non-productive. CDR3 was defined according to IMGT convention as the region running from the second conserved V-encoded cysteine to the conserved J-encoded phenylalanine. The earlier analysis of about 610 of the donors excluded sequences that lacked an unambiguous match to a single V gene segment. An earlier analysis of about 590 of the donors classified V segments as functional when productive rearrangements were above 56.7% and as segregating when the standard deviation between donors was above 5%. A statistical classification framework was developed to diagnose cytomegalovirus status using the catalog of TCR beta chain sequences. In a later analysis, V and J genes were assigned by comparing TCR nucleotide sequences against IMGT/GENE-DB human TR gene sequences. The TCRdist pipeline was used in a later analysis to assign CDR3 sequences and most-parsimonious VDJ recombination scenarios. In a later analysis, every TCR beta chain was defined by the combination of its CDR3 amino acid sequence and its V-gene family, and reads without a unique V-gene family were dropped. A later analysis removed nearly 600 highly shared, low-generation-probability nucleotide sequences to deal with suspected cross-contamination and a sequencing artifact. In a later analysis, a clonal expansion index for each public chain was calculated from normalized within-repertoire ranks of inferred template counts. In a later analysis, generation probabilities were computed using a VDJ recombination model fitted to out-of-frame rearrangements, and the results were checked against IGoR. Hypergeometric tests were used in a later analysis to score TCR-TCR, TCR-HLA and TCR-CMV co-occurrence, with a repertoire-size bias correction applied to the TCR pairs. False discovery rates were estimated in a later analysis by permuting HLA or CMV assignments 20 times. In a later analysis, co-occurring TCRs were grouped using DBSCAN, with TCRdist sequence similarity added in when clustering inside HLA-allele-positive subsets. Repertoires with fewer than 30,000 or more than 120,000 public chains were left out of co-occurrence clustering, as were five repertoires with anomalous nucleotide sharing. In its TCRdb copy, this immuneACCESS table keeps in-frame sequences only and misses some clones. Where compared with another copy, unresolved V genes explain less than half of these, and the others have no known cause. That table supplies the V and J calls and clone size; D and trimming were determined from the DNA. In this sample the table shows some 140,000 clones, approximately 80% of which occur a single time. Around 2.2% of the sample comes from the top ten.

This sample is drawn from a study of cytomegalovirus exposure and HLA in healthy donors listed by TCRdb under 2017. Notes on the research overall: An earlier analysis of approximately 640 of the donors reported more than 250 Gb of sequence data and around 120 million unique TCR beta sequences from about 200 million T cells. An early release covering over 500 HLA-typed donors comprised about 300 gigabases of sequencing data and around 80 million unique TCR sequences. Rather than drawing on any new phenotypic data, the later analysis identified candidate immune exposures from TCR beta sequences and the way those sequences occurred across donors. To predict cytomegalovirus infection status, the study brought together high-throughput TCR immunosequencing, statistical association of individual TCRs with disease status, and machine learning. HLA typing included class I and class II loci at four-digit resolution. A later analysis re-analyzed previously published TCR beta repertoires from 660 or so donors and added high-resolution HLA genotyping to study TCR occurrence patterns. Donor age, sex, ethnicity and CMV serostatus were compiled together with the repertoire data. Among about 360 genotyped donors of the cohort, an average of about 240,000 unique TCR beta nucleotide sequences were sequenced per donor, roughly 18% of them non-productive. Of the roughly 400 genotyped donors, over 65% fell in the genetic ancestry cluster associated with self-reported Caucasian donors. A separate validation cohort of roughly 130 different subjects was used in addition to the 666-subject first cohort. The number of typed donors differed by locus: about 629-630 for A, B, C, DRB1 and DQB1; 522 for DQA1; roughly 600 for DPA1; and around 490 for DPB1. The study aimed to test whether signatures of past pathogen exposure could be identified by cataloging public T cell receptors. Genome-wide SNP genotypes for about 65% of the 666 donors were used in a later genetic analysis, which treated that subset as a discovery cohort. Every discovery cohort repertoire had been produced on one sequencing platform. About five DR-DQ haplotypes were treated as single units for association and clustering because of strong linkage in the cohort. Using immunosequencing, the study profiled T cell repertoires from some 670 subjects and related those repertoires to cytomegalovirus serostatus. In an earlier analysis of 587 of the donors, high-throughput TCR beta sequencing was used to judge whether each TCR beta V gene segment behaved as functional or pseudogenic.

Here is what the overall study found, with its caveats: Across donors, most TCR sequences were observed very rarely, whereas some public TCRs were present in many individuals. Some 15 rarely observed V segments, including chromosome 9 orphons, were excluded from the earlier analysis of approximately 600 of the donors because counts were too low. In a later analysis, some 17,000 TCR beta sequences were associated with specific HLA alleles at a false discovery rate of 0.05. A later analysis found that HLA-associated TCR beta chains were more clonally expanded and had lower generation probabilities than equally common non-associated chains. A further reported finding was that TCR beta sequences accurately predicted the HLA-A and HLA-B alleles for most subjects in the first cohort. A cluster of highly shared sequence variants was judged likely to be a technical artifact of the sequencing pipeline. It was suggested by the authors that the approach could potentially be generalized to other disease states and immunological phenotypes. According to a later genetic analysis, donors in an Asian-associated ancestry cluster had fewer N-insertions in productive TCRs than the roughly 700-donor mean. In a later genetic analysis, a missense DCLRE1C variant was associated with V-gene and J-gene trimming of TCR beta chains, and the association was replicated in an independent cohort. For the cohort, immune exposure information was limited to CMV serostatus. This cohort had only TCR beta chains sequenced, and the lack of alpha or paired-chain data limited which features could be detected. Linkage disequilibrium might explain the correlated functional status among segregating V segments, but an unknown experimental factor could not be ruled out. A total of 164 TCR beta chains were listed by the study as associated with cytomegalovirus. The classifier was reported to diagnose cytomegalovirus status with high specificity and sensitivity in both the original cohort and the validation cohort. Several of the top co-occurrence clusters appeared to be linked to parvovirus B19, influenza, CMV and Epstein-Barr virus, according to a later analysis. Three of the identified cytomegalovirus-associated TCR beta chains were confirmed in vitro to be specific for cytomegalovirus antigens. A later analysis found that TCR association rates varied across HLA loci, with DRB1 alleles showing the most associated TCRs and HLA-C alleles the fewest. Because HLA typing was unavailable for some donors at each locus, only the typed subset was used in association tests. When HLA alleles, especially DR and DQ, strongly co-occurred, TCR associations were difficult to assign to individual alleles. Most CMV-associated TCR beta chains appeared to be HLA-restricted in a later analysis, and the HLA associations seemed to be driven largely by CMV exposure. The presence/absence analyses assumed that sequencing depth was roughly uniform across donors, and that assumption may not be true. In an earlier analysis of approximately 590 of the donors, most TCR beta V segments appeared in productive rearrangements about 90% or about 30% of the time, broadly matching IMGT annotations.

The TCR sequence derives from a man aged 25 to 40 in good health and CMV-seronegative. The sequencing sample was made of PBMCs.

The CDR3 sequence is CASSGQGWGAAFF. The bases are TGTGCCAGCAGTGGGCAGGGGTGGGGAGCCGCTTTCTTT. The V and J genes are TRBV6-5 and TRBJ1-1; the D gene is perhaps TRBD1, on 6 matching bases. V loses 5 bases of germline sequence and J loses 11 bases, and the interval between the two ends is 18 bases. The germline V gene encodes CDR1 MNHEY and CDR2 SVGAGI. Spanning cysteine to phenylalanine, the CDR3 consists of 13 amino acids. Only the CDR3 DNA stays, 39 bases, in frame from base 1.